These 27 T cell receptor beta chains were sequenced from one sample in a study of regulatory T cells in long-lasting Graves disease. Building the TCR beta libraries relied on iRepertoire HTBI primers, and CDR3 regions underwent Arm-PCR. TCRdb independently ran MiXCR on the multiplex PCR reads; one entry per CDR3 protein. Of 360,000 or so distinct CDR3 sequences in the sample, about a sixth were seen once. Time point described: newly diagnosed GD, antithyroid drugs for less than 3 months. Following extraction of RNA from PBMCs, that RNA was used to make the TCR library. The data were also submitted as part of a second study, on T cells in Graves' hyperthyroidism and ophthalmopathy.

The sample consisted of peripheral blood mononuclear cells (PBMCs), taken at new diagnosis, from a patient treated with antithyroid drugs. The source of these receptors is a man aged 35-49 years with Graves disease.

In this sample, this clonotype turned up many times. This sequence joins TRBV11-3 and TRBJ2-5, with TRBD1 matching over 7 bases. After removal of 5 bases from V and 2 bases from J, the junction contained 2 bases not matched to a gene. Germline CDR1 and CDR2: SGHNT and YENEEA. The CDR3 contains 13 residues. CDR3 DNA sequence: TGTGCCAGCAGCAAGGGACAGCAAGAGACCCAGTACTTC. Translated: CASSKGQQETQYF.

This clonotype was observed a handful of times. The chain has TRBV28 and TRBJ1-4; D perhaps matches TRBD1 (5 bases). Per the germline V gene, CDR1 is MDHEN and CDR2 is SYDVKM. This CDR3 spans 13 amino acids. Trimming took 8 bases from V and 3 from J, leaving 10 bases between them. The CDR3 bases are TGTGCCAGCTCGGGGGGAGCTAATGAAAAACTGTTTTTT. Amino acids: CASSGGANEKLFF.

This clonotype occurred a few times. The J gene is TRBJ1-1, the V gene TRBV7-9, with a tentative D call TRBD1 (6 bases). V dropped 11 bases and J dropped 0 bases, with 10 bases sitting between them. Germline CDR1 is SEHNR and CDR2 is FQNEAQ (reference sequence). This CDR3 is built from 12 residues. CDR3 residues: CAGGAVNTEAFF. The CDR3 DNA follows: TGTGCCGGGGGGGCGGTGAACACTGAAGCTTTCTTT.

This clonotype was recorded many times. This chain links TRBV28 with TRBJ2-1, with TRBD1 matching 10 bases. J gave up 9 bases and V 6 bases, and 8 bases lay outside the gene matches. The CDR3 is 14 amino acids. Looked up from germline, CDR1 is MDHEN and CDR2 is SYDVKM. The CDR3 loop reads CASSQPGTGAEQFF. In nucleotides, the CDR3 is TGTGCCAGCAGCCAGCCCGGGACAGGGGCTGAGCAGTTCTTC.

This clonotype was counted ten times or more. The rearrangement links TRBV20-1 to TRBJ2-3; 7 bases are a match to TRBD2. CDR1 is DFQATT and CDR2 is SNEGSKA in the germline V gene (reference sequence). This CDR3 region has 12 residues. Trimming removed 3 bases from V and 3 bases from J; junction bases left unmatched: 0. The CDR3 reads CSASGGTDTQYF. CDR3 coding DNA: TGCAGTGCTAGCGGGGGGACAGATACGCAGTATTTT.

This clonotype has a handful of counts. The genes are TRBV7-8 and TRBJ1-5; D not resolved. Germline loops: CDR1 SGHVS, CDR2 FQNEAQ. V shed 1 base and J shed 0 bases, with 7 bases lying between them. The CDR3 spans 15 residues. CDR3 residues: CASSLEWISNQPQHF. CDR3 DNA: TGTGCCAGCAGCTTAGAGTGGATTAGCAATCAGCCCCAGCATTTT.

This clonotype was counted a few times. The rearrangement joins TRBV18 to TRBJ1-3, with a weak D call TRBD1 (6 bases). The CDR3 is 13 residues long. V was clipped by 6 bases and J by 2 bases, with 8 bases between them. The germline CDR1 and CDR2 sequences are KGHSH and LQKENI. CDR3 in amino acids: CASSQGTGNTIYF. Written as DNA, the CDR3 is TGTGCCAGCTCCCAGGGGACTGGAAACACCATATATTTT.

This clonotype was counted only a few times. The V and J genes are TRBV12-3 or TRBV12-4 and TRBJ2-2, with no clear D. The V gene lost 5 bases and the J gene lost 4 bases, with 14 bases spanning the gap. CDR3 length equals 15 residues. The chain's CDR3 is CASSLRRASTGELFF. The CDR3 nucleotides read TGTGCCAGCAGTCTCCGAAGGGCGAGCACCGGGGAGCTGTTTTTT.

The sample holds a few counts of this clonotype. Relative to the germline gene, one junction end is altered; a read error may explain this. V is TRBV5-1 and J is TRBJ1-1, with TRBD1 as a possible D gene (5 bases). The germline CDR1 and CDR2 sequences are SGHRS and YFSETQ. The CDR3 has 14 amino acids. The CDR3 region is CASSWGLSNTEAFF. The CDR3 DNA reads as TGTGCCAGCAGCTGGGGACTTTCGAACACTGAAGCTTTCTTT.

This clonotype has a handful of counts. The rearrangement links TRBV2 to TRBJ1-2, with TRBD1 identical over 7 bases. Germline V lookup: CDR1 SNHLY, CDR2 FYNNEI. This CDR3 is 12 amino acids long. J was trimmed by 7 bases and V by 5 bases; bases with no gene match: 4. Here the CDR3 reads CASSPRGGGYTF. Written as DNA, the CDR3 is TGTGCCAGCAGTCCCAGGGGGGGTGGCTACACCTTC.

Note on this clonotype: This may arise from a read error, as a much more abundant clone is one base away. The chain links TRBV20-1 to TRBJ2-4; TRBD2 matches at 7 bases. Germline assignment: CDR1 DFQATT and CDR2 SNEGSKA (reference sequence). The CDR3 contains 15 residues. The CDR3 nucleotides read TGCAGTGCTAGGGAACCCCTAGCGGATTACAATGAGCGGTTCTTC. It encodes CSAREPLADYNERFF.

Ten or more counts support this clonotype. The chain recombines TRBV18 with TRBJ1-1, with 11 positions matching TRBD1. Germline loops: CDR1 KGHSH, CDR2 LQKENI. V dropped 1 base and J dropped 4; count of bases not matched to a gene: 5. The CDR3 has 16 residues. CDR3: CASSPLGQGVPTEAFF. CDR3 nucleotides: TGTGCCAGCTCACCACTGGGACAGGGGGTACCCACTGAAGCTTTCTTT.

This clonotype has just a few counts. The V and J genes are TRBV3-1 and TRBJ2-6; the D is unclear. The CDR3 length is 16 residues. CDR1 is LGHDT, CDR2 YNNKEL, per germline (reference sequence). V dropped 0 bases and J dropped 2 bases, with 8 bases sitting between them. CDR3 in amino acids: CASSQDRWAGANVLTF. CDR3 in DNA: TGTGCCAGCAGCCAAGATCGGTGGGCTGGGGCCAACGTCCTGACTTTC.

The chain employs TRBV7-3 and TRBJ2-1; TRBD1 might be the D (6 bases). V was pared by 4 bases and J by 9 bases, with 13 bases between. The CDR3 consists of 13 residues. Germline V gene data show CDR1 as SGHTA and CDR2 as FQGTGA. In DNA form, the CDR3 reads TGTGCCAGCAGCTCTACAGGGACCGGTGAGCAGTTCTTC. Translated, it gives CASSSTGTGEQFF.

This clonotype came up many times. This chain connects TRBV7-2 to TRBJ2-7; D is perhaps TRBD2 (5 bases). Germline V lookup: CDR1 SGHTA, CDR2 FQGNSA. V dropped 2 bases and J dropped 5 bases, with 13 bases sitting between them. CDR3 length: 14 amino acids. Here the CDR3 DNA reads TGTGCCAGCAGCTTAACGCCTAGCATTGACGAGCAGTACTTC. Translation: CASSLTPSIDEQYF.

Many counts were recorded for this clonotype. The chain recombines TRBV10-2 with TRBJ2-7, with 12 bases matching TRBD1. Germline V CDR1 and CDR2: WSHSY, SAAADI. The CDR3 has 14 residues. V dropped 7 bases and J dropped 3; count of bases not matched to a gene: 4. This chain's CDR3 is CASKGTGGNYEQYF. CDR3 DNA: TGCGCCAGCAAGGGGACAGGGGGCAACTACGAGCAGTACTTC.

This clonotype was detected ten times or more. V usage is TRBV6-2 or TRBV6-3 and J usage is TRBJ1-1; TRBD1 might be the D (5 bases). V dropped 6 bases and J dropped 0 bases, with 14 bases sitting between them. Per germline, CDR1 MNHEY and CDR2 SVGEGT. The CDR3 contains 15 residues. CDR3 sequence reads: CASRAWGIMNTEAFF. The CDR3 bases are TGTGCCAGCAGGGCCTGGGGCATCATGAACACTGAAGCTTTCTTT.

Details on this clonotype: Because the CDR3 is missing its conserved closing phenylalanine or tryptophan, this is likely a read error. J is TRBJ1-3 and V is TRBV2; D is possibly TRBD1 (5 bases). The length of the CDR3 is 15 residues. Per the germline V gene, CDR1 is SNHLY and CDR2 is FYNNEI. The germline V and J ends were trimmed by 2 bases and 3 bases, with 11 bases remaining between them. DNA of the CDR3: TGTGCCAGCAGTGAAAATTCAGGGAGTGGAAACACCATATATCTT. This codes for CASSENSGSGNTIYL.

The rearrangement joins TRBV28 to TRBJ2-5, with D perhaps TRBD1 (8 bases). This CDR3 contains 16 residues. V shed 5 bases and J shed 1 base, with 17 bases lying between them. The germline CDR1 and CDR2 sequences are MDHEN and SYDVKM. CDR3 nucleotides: TGTGCCAGCAGTCCAGAACAGGGGGGGACCCAAGAGACCCAGTACTTC. Its translation is CASSPEQGGTQETQYF.

This clonotype was seen repeatedly, ten times or more. The chain uses TRBV5-6 and TRBJ2-7; tentative D call: TRBD1 (6 bases). The germline CDR1 and CDR2 sequences are SGHDT and YYEEEE. With 4 bases removed from V and 6 bases from J, the gap between germline ends came to 8 bases. The CDR3 is made up of 11 amino acids. CDR3 DNA sequence: TGTGCCAGCAGCAAGACAGGCGAGCAGTACTTC. This gives the protein CASSKTGEQYF.

On this clonotype itself: A much larger clone lies a single base off, so this may be a read error. The rearrangement joins TRBV5-1 to TRBJ2-1; 8 bases are shared with TRBD2. V was clipped by 2 bases and J by 9 bases; unmatched bases: 4. The V gene's germline CDR1 is SGHRS and CDR2 YFSETQ. The CDR3 loop spans 13 amino acids. The CDR3 is CASSFLRGGEQFF. Here the CDR3 DNA reads TGCGCCAGCAGCTTCCTACGGGGGGGTGAGCAGTTCTTC.

This clonotype has at least ten counts. The V gene is TRBV27, the J gene TRBJ2-7, with TRBD1 matching 10 bases. Unmatched junction bases numbered 8, after V lost 5 bases and J lost 1 base. This CDR3 contains 16 residues. The V gene's germline CDR1 is MNHEY and CDR2 SMNVEV (reference sequence). The CDR3 protein is CASSNHRDRGSYEQYF. Here the CDR3 DNA reads TGTGCCAGCAGTAACCACCGGGACAGGGGTTCCTACGAGCAGTACTTC.

This clonotype was recorded at least ten times. In nucleotides, the CDR3 is TGCGCCAGCAGCCAAGTCCCGGGACAGGGAACCTACGAGCAGTACTTC. Translated: CASSQVPGQGTYEQYF. The chain combines TRBV4-3 with TRBJ2-7, with 9 bases identical to TRBD1. The CDR3 runs to 16 residues. J lost 2 bases, V lost 1 base, and 6 bases had no gene match. Germline V gives CDR1 LGHNA, CDR2 YSLEER.

This clonotype was seen ten or more times. The genes are TRBV7-9 and TRBJ2-3; 9 nucleotides agree with TRBD1. Germline assignment: CDR1 SEHNR and CDR2 FQNEAQ (reference sequence). Losses at the gene ends were 11 bases for V and 0 bases for J; bases not matched to a gene: 3. The CDR3 runs to 13 residues. The CDR3 spells CAGQGLSTDTQYF. CDR3 in DNA: TGTGCCGGACAGGGGCTCAGCACAGATACGCAGTATTTT.

This clonotype was detected ten times or more. This chain uses TRBV7-2 with TRBJ2-5; D may match TRBD1 or TRBD2 (5 bases each). The germline V and J ends were trimmed by 1 base and 5 bases, with 20 bases remaining between them. The germline V gene encodes CDR1 SGHTA and CDR2 FQGNSA. The CDR3 spans 17 residues. The CDR3 here is CASSLEGQGAVRETQYF. CDR3 bases: TGTGCCAGCAGCTTAGAAGGTCAGGGAGCGGTCAGGGAGACCCAGTACTTC.

This chain uses TRBV5-1 with TRBJ2-3, with 10 bases lining up with TRBD2. The CDR3 has 15 amino acids. The V and J ends lost 2 bases and 3 bases, in that order; junction bases with no gene match: 3. Germline values: CDR1 SGHRS, CDR2 YFSETQ. CDR3 sequence (DNA): TGCGCCAGCAGCTTCGGTAGCGGGGGGACAGATACGCAGTATTTT. Translation gives CASSFGSGGTDTQYF.

This clonotype was recorded many times. The chain links TRBV28 to TRBJ1-1; no firm D call. Germline loops: CDR1 MDHEN, CDR2 SYDVKM. There are 11 residues in the CDR3. Trimming cost V 1 base and J 8 bases, with 5 bases left between them. The CDR3 is CASSLYTEAFF. CDR3 in DNA: TGTGCCAGCAGTTTATATACAGAAGCTTTCTTT.